This T cell receptor (beta chain) was identified during a study of T cells in localized non-small cell lung cancer. Overall study results and limits: Overall survival was longer when the density of T cells in the blood was higher. Median about 56 top-100 tumor clones were shared with paired adjacent lung. Sequencing was restricted to one tumor region; therefore, heterogeneity remains possible. Exceeding tumor, uninvolved adjacent lung had the highest T cell clonality.

This clone was seen a single time. Its antigen is undetermined. Per the germline V gene, CDR1 is SGHAT and CDR2 is FQNNGV. V was clipped by 2 bases and J by 1 base, with 5 bases between them. This CDR3 has 13 residues. Measured with immunoSEQ multiplex PCR; TCRdb has only the in-frame clones, and not every one. The sample shows around 83,000 clones, 87% of them seen only once. The chain uses TRBV11-2 and TRBJ1-1; no reliable D call. The TCR sequence derives from a man between 40 and 70 years old with stage I squamous cell lung carcinoma. Sequences were derived from peripheral blood, sampled before any cancer treatment. The CDR3 sequence is CASSLQENTEAFF. The CDR3 DNA follows: TGTGCCAGCAGCTTACAAGAGAACACTGAAGCTTTCTTT.